This TCR beta chain is drawn from a study of patients and donors after allogeneic stem cell transplantation. TCRdb independently ran MiXCR on the RT-PCR reads; one entry per CDR3 protein. This table has about 960,000 distinct CDR3 sequences, roughly 18% appearing once. This clonotype was seen at least ten times. V lost 6 bases and J 1 base, leaving 12 bases between the germline ends. The CDR3 length is 15 residues. This sequence was found in a human donor who was either an allogeneic HSCT recipient or a stem cell or donor lymphocyte infusion donor (not recorded which). It is not recorded whose cells these are; they may come from a transplant donor. The sequencing sample was made of blood, either unsorted or a sorted T cell fraction (not recorded which). The chain is built from TRBV12-3 or TRBV12-4 and TRBJ2-2; tentatively, D is TRBD2 (5 bases). CDR3 DNA sequence: TGTGCCAGCAGAGTGAGGGCCCTGAACACCGGGGAGCTGTTTTTT. Protein: CASRVRALNTGELFF.